Sequencing of this T cell receptor beta chain was carried out in a study of PD-L1 blockade in urothelial cancer. Study-wide results and caveats: Patients with durable benefit had greater blood expansion of tumor-associated TCR clones 3 weeks into treatment.

Germline CDR1 MGHRA, CDR2 YSYEKL. This CDR3 has 17 residues. The V segment lost 3 bases and the J segment 3 bases; nucleotides outside the gene matches: 11. Time point meaning: peripheral blood 6 weeks after treatment start. This clone was found a few times. What it binds is not known. Synthetic templates analogous to TCR were spiked into all PCRs individually. Clones were read by immunoSEQ multiplex PCR, and TCRdb kept only the in-frame ones, dropping some. The sample records tens of thousands of clones, 88% being singletons. The sample in question was PBMCs, obtained around atezolizumab (anti-PD-L1) treatment. J is TRBJ2-3 and V is TRBV4-1, with 8 bases aligning to TRBD1. The receptor was derived from a man aged 60 to 75 with urothelial cancer. The CDR3 DNA follows: TGCGCCAGCAGCCAGACTCCGGACAGGGTGGGAACAGATACGCAGTATTTT. Amino acid sequence: CASSQTPDRVGTDTQYF.